The source of this TCR beta chain is a study of response to subunit inactivated influenza vaccine. Findings and limits, study-wide: The authors proposed limited new T cell recruitment per seasonal influenza vaccination.

This clonotype was detected a few times. The antigen is undetermined. J gave up 4 bases and V 1 base, and 6 bases lay outside the gene matches. Germline assignment: CDR1 SGHTA and CDR2 FQGNSA. The CDR3 covers 17 residues. TCRdb re-called the RT-PCR reads with MiXCR, one entry per CDR3 protein. The sample has 600,000 to 700,000 distinct CDR3 sequences, 12% to 15% seen once; the top ten hold 6% to 9.5%. This receptor was taken from a man between 45 and 60 years old who received an inactivated influenza vaccine. Sequenced material: PBMCs from blood, taken 14 days before vaccination. The V gene is TRBV7-2, the J gene TRBJ2-3; 12 nucleotides agree with TRBD2. The CDR3 loop reads CASSLGTSGKRSDTQYF. The CDR3 nucleotides read TGTGCCAGCAGCTTAGGGACTAGCGGGAAGAGGTCAGATACGCAGTATTTT. Complete variable domain (other parts from reference TRBV7-2 and TRBJ2-3): GAGVSQSPSNKVTEKGKDVELRCDPISGHTALYWYRQSLGQGLEFLIYFQGNSAPDKSGLPSDRFSAERTGGSVSTLTIQRTQQEDSAVYLCASSLGTSGKRSDTQYFGPGTRLTVL.